This T cell receptor beta chain was sequenced in a study of a mutant IDH1 vaccine in newly diagnosed glioma. Study overall: Beforehand, treatment had been radiotherapy, temozolomide, or both; the majority received both.

The V end lost 5 bases, the J end lost 5 bases, and 18 bases lay between the germline ends. The CDR3 length is 15 residues. The V gene's germline CDR1 is SGHVS and CDR2 FQNEAQ. Documented time point: week 23, last vaccination. One vaccine dose held 300 ug of mutant IDH1 20-mer peptide and came with topical imiquimod. The donors had new WHO grade 3 or 4 astrocytomas; these were IDH1-mutant and ATRX-lost. Measured with immunoSEQ multiplex PCR; TCRdb has only the in-frame clones, and not every one. In the table there are 52,000 or so clones, 80% of which are singletons. With regard to this clone: Antigen unknown.

The sample here was PBMCs, taken from a glioma patient whose treatment included an IDH1 peptide vaccine. The source is a man aged 40-50 years with glioma. J is TRBJ1-1 and V is TRBV7-8; D is unresolved. This CDR3 reads CASSPYQAPMTEAFF. The CDR3 DNA is TGTGCCAGCAGCCCCTACCAGGCCCCGATGACTGAAGCTTTCTTT.